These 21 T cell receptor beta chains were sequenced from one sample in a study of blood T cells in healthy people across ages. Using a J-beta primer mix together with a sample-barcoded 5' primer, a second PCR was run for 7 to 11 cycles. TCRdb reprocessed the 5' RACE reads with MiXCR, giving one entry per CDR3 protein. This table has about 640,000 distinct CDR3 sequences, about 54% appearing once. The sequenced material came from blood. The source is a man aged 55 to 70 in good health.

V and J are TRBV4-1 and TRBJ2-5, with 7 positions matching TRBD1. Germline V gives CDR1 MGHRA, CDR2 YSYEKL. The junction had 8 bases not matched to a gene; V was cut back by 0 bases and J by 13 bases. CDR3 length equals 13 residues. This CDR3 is CASSQDLETGWYF. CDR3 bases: TGCGCCAGCAGCCAAGATCTTGAGACAGGGTGGTACTTC.

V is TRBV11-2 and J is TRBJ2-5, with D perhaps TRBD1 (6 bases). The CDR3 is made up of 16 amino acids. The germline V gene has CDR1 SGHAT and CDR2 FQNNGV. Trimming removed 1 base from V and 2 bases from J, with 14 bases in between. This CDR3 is CASSLGVRGIQETQYF. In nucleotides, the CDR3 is TGTGCCAGCAGCTTAGGGGTCAGGGGTATTCAAGAGACCCAGTACTTC.

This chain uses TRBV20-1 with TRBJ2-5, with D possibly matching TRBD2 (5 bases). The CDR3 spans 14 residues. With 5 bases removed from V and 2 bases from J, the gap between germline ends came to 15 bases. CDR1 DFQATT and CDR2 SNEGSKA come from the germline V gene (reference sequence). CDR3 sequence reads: CSAPIRGRQETQYF. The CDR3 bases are TGCAGTGCTCCGATTCGGGGTCGACAAGAGACCCAGTACTTC.

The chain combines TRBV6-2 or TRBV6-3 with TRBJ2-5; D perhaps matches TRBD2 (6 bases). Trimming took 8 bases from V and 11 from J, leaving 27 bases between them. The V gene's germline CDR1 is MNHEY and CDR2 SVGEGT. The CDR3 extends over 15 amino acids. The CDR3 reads CASPTGVAGPHEQYF. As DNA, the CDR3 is TGTGCCAGCCCGACCGGAGTGGCGGGGCCGCATGAGCAGTACTTC.

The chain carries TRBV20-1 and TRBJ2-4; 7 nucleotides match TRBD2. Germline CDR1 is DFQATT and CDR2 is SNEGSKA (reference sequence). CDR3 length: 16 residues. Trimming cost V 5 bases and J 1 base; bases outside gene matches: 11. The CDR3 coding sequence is TGCAGTGCTCCCCCGTCGGGGGGAGGTGCCAAAAACATTCAGTACTTC. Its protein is CSAPPSGGGAKNIQYF.

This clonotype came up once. This chain's CDR3 is CASSQGVWEDGYTF. In DNA, the CDR3 is TGTGCCAGCAGCCAAGGAGTTTGGGAGGATGGCTACACCTTC. This chain uses TRBV4-2 with TRBJ1-2; D is unresolved. V lost 1 base to trimming and J lost 6 bases, with 12 bases between them. The CDR3 has 14 residues. The germline CDR1 and CDR2 sequences are LGHNA and YNFKEQ.

The DNA for the CDR3 is TGCAGTGCTAGAGATTATCGGCAGGGGGAAGCCGGGGAGCTGTTTTTT. This gives the protein CSARDYRQGEAGELFF. The chain joins TRBV20-1 to TRBJ2-2, with 7 bases fitting TRBD1. The CDR3 covers 16 residues. With V trimmed by 0 bases and J by 6 bases, 10 bases remained unmatched. The germline V gene has CDR1 DFQATT and CDR2 SNEGSKA (reference sequence).

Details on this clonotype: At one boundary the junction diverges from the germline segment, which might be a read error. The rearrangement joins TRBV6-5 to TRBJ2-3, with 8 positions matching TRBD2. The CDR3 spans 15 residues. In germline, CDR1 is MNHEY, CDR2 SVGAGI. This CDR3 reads CASSAYGRGTDAQYF. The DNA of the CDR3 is TGTGCCAGCAGTGCCTACGGGAGGGGCACAGATGCGCAGTATTTT.

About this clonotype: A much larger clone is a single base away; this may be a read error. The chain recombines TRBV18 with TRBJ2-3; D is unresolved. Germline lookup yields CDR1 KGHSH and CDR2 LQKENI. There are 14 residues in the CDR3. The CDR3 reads CANSPPVQTDTQYF. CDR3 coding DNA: TGTGCCAACTCACCACCTGTACAGACAGATACGCAGTATTTT.

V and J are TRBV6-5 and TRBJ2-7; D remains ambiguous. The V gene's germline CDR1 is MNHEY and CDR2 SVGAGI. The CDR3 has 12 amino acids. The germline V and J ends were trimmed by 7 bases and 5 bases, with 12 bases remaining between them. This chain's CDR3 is CASNGDSHEQYF. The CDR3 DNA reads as TGTGCCAGCAATGGGGATTCCCACGAGCAGTACTTC.

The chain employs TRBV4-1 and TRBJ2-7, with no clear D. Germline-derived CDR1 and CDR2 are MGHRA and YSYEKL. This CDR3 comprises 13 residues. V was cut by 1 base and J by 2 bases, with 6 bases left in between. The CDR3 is CASSQGIPYEQYF. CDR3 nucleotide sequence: TGCGCCAGCAGCCAAGGTATCCCCTACGAGCAGTACTTC.

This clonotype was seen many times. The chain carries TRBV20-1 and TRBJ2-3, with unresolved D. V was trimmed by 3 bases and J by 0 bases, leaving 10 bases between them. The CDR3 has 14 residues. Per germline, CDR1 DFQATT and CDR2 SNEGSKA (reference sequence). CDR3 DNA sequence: TGCAGTGCTAGCGCCAAGTCTAGCACAGATACGCAGTATTTT. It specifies CSASAKSSTDTQYF.

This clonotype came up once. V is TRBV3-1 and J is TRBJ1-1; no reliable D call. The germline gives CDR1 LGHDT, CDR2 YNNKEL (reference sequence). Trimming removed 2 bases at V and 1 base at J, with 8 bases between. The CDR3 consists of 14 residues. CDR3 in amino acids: CASSQRFRNTEAFF. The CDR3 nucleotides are TGTGCCAGCAGCCAAAGATTCCGGAACACTGAAGCTTTCTTT.

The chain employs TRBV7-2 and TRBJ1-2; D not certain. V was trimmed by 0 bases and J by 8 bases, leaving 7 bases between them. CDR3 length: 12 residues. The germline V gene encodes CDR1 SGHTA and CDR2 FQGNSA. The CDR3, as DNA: TGTGCCAGCAGCTTAGCCCGGTGGGGCTACACCTTC. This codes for CASSLARWGYTF.

This CDR3 reads CASSYGTGFWETQYF. CDR3 nucleotides: TGTGCCAGCAGTTACGGGACAGGGTTTTGGGAGACCCAGTACTTC. The chain joins TRBV6-5 to TRBJ2-5, with 9 bases matching TRBD1. V dropped 2 bases and J dropped 5; count of bases not matched to a gene: 6. The CDR3 spans 15 residues. Germline V gene data show CDR1 as MNHEY and CDR2 as SVGAGI.

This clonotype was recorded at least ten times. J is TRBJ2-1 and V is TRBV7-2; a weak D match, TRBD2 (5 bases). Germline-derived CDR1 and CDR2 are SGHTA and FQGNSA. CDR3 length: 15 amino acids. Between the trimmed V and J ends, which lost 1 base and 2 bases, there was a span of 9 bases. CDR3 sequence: CASSLDRGTYNEQFF. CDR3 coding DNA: TGTGCCAGCAGCTTAGACCGGGGTACCTACAATGAGCAGTTCTTC. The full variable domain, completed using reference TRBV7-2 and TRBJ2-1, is GAGVSQSPSNKVTEKGKDVELRCDPISGHTALYWYRQSLGQGLEFLIYFQGNSAPDKSGLPSDRFSAERTGGSVSTLTIQRTQQEDSAVYLCASSLDRGTYNEQFFGPGTRLTVL.

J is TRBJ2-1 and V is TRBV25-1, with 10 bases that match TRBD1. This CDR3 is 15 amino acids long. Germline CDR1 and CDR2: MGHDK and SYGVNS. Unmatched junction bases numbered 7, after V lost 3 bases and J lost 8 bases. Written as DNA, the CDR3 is TGTGCCAGCAGTGATCCGGGACAGGGGATCGATGAGCAGTTCTTC. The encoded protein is CASSDPGQGIDEQFF. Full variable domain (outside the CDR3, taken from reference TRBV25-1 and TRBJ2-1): EADIYQTPRYLVIGTGKKITLECSQTMGHDKMYWYQQDPGMELHLIHYSYGVNSTEKGDLSSESTVSRIRTEHFPLTLESARPSHTSQYLCASSDPGQGIDEQFFGPGTRLTVL.

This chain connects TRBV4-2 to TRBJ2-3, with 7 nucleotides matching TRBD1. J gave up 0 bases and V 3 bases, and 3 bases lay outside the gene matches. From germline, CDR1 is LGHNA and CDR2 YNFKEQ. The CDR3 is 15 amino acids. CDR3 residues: CASSQGQYSTDTQYF. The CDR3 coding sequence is TGTGCCAGCAGCCAGGGACAGTACAGCACAGATACGCAGTATTTT.

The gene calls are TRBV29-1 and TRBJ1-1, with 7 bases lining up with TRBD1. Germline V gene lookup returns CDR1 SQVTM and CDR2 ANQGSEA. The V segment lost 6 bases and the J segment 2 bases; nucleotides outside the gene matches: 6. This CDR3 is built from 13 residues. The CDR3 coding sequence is TGCAGCGTAGACCAGGGGGGAAACACTGAAGCTTTCTTT. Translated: CSVDQGGNTEAFF.

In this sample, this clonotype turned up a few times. The CDR3 bases are TGTGCCAGCAGTTTAAATGGGGACAGGGGGCAATACGAGCAGTACTTC. It encodes CASSLNGDRGQYEQYF. V usage is TRBV27 and J usage is TRBJ2-7; TRBD1 matches 12 bases. The CDR3 has 16 residues. Losses at the gene ends were 2 bases for V and 4 bases for J; bases not matched to a gene: 6. Germline loops: CDR1 MNHEY, CDR2 SMNVEV (reference sequence).

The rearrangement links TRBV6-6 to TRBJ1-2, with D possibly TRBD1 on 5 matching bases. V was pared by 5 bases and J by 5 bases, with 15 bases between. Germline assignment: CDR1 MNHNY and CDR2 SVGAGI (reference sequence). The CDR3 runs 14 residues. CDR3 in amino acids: CASSARGGGYGYTF. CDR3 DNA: TGTGCCAGCAGTGCCCGTGGGGGGGGGTATGGCTACACCTTC.